The 26 T cell receptor beta chains below come from one sample, sequenced in a study of a mutant IDH1 vaccine in newly diagnosed glioma. Specified time point: week 23, last vaccination. Topical imiquimod accompanied each vaccine dose, which consisted of 300 ug of mutant IDH1 20-mer peptide. Their antigens are not known. Clones were read by immunoSEQ multiplex PCR, and TCRdb kept only the in-frame ones, dropping some. The sample shows tens of thousands of clones, over 70% of them seen only once. Sequences were derived from PBMCs, sampled from a glioma patient whose treatment included an IDH1 peptide vaccine. The receptors were sampled from a middle-aged woman with glioma. Some clones in this sample may be carry-over from other donors' samples.

CDR3 sequence reads: CASRGQANTGELFF. Here the CDR3 DNA reads TGTGCCAGCAGGGGACAAGCGAACACCGGGGAGCTGTTTTTT. The chain is built from TRBV25-1 and TRBJ2-2; maybe TRBD1 (6 bases). Trimming took off 6 bases at V and 0 bases at J, with 8 bases between the two ends. This CDR3 contains 14 residues. CDR1 and CDR2 (germline): MGHDK, SYGVNS.

The V call is TRBV28, the J call TRBJ1-4; no clear D. V gave up 2 bases and J gave up 4 bases, with 8 bases separating them. Per the germline V gene, CDR1 is MDHEN and CDR2 is SYDVKM. CDR3 length: 14 residues. The CDR3 region is CASSLADYNEKLFF. CDR3 sequence (DNA): TGTGCCAGCAGTTTAGCGGACTATAATGAAAAACTGTTTTTT.

This clone was observed a handful of times. The V call is TRBV15, the J call TRBJ1-5, with TRBD1 as a possible D gene (5 bases). There are 14 residues in the CDR3. Germline lookup yields CDR1 LNHNV and CDR2 YYDKDF (reference sequence). Trimming left V 8 bases short and J 3 bases short, with 14 bases between. The CDR3 sequence: CATEHRGDNQPQHF. For the CDR3, the DNA is TGTGCCACCGAGCATAGGGGCGACAATCAGCCCCAGCATTTT.

This rearrangement joins TRBV4-2 to TRBJ2-2; D possibly uses TRBD1 or TRBD2 (6 bases each). The V end lost 0 bases, the J end lost 6 bases, and 11 bases lay between the germline ends. The germline V gene encodes CDR1 LGHNA and CDR2 YNFKEQ. CDR3 size: 15 residues. The CDR3 DNA sequence: TGTGCCAGCAGCCAAGATGAGGGGGGCCCCGGGGAGCTGTTTTTT. The encoded protein is CASSQDEGGPGELFF.

This rearrangement joins TRBV7-9 to TRBJ2-7, with unresolved D. This CDR3 has 12 amino acids. Looked up from germline, CDR1 is SEHNR and CDR2 is FQNEAQ (reference sequence). V was clipped by 4 bases and J by 3 bases, with 7 bases between them. The DNA of the CDR3 is TGTGCCAGCAGCTCACAAGTCTACGAGCAGTACTTC. Amino acid sequence: CASSSQVYEQYF.

CDR3 loop: CAISEWGGTGDGYTF. CDR3 in DNA: TGTGCCATCAGTGAGTGGGGTGGAACAGGGGATGGCTACACCTTC. The chain combines TRBV10-3 with TRBJ1-2; 7 bases fit TRBD1. Per germline, CDR1 ENHRY and CDR2 SYGVKD. The V segment lost 1 base and the J segment 6 bases; nucleotides outside the gene matches: 8. This CDR3 has 15 residues.

CDR3: CASSAGTSGASTDTQYF. The CDR3 DNA sequence: TGTGCCAGCAGCGCCGGGACTAGCGGTGCTAGCACAGATACGCAGTATTTT. The chain carries TRBV11-3 and TRBJ2-3, with 11 bases that match TRBD2. The CDR3 is 17 amino acids. CDR1 and CDR2 (germline): SGHNT, YENEEA. After removal of 5 bases from V and 0 bases from J, the junction contained 7 bases not matched to a gene.

This rearrangement joins TRBV6-6 to TRBJ2-7, with a tentative D call TRBD2 (6 bases). Trimming removed 1 base at V and 6 bases at J, with 13 bases between. Germline CDR1 is MNHNY and CDR2 is SVGAGI (reference sequence). The length of the CDR3 is 14 residues. In nucleotides, the CDR3 is TGTGCCAGCAGTTACTTGGAGGGCCTAGGCGAGCAGTACTTC. This sequence encodes CASSYLEGLGEQYF.

The chain couples TRBV7-8 to TRBJ2-7; D is unresolved. The ends were cut back, 1 base at V and 3 bases at J, with 7 bases in the middle. This CDR3 comprises 13 residues. CDR1 and CDR2 from the germline V gene are SGHVS and FQNEAQ. CDR3 residues: CASSLGPDYEQYF. DNA for the CDR3: TGTGCCAGCAGCTTAGGCCCGGACTACGAGCAGTACTTC.

The rearrangement joins TRBV1 to TRBJ2-7; TRBD2, the table's D call, was not compared with the DNA. TRBV1 is a known pseudogene. The CDR3 runs 11 residues. CDR3 in amino acids: CTQMRPYEQYF. In nucleotides, the CDR3 is TGCACCCAAATGCGCCCCTACGAGCAGTACTTC.

The V gene is TRBV29-1, the J gene TRBJ2-7; unclear D gene. V lost 3 bases and J lost 2, with 11 bases in between. The CDR3 extends over 13 amino acids. Germline CDR1 reads SQVTM; CDR2 reads ANQGSEA. CDR3 in DNA: TGCAGCGTTGATGGTGGAGACGCCTACGAGCAGTACTTC. It yields the protein CSVDGGDAYEQYF.

V gene TRBV4-2 combines with J gene TRBJ2-6; weak D call: TRBD2 (6 bases). The CDR3 length is 19 residues. CDR1 and CDR2 (germline): LGHNA, YNFKEQ. V was clipped by 5 bases and J by 2 bases, with 22 bases between them. This CDR3 is CASSTRPPGVVAGANVLTF. The CDR3 DNA is TGTGCCAGCAGCACCCGGCCTCCGGGGGTTGTGGCTGGGGCCAACGTCCTGACTTTC.

The rearrangement joins TRBV19 to TRBJ2-3; unclear D gene. The CDR3 runs to 12 residues. V was shortened by 3 bases and J by 5 bases, with 6 bases between the two germline ends. CDR1 and CDR2 (germline): LNHDA, SQIVND (reference sequence). CDR3: CASSIWGDTQYF. The CDR3, as DNA: TGTGCCAGTAGTATCTGGGGAGATACGCAGTATTTT.

This chain links TRBV19 with TRBJ1-6; D is perhaps TRBD1 (5 bases). V lost 4 bases to trimming and J lost 9 bases, with 25 bases between them. Looked up from germline, CDR1 is LNHDA and CDR2 is SQIVND (reference sequence). CDR3 length equals 18 residues. This chain's CDR3 is CASSRTGEKPIAISPLHF. For the CDR3, the DNA is TGTGCCAGTAGTAGGACGGGGGAGAAGCCTATTGCAATTTCACCCCTCCACTTT.

The genes are TRBV7-9 and TRBJ2-2; D not resolved. CDR1 is SEHNR, CDR2 FQNEAQ, per germline (reference sequence). This CDR3 has 15 residues. Trimming left V 3 bases short and J 3 bases short, with 11 bases between. In DNA, the CDR3 is TGTGCCAGCAGCTTTTATAGTGCCGACACCGGGGAGCTGTTTTTT. Its protein product is CASSFYSADTGELFF. Full variable domain (outside the CDR3, taken from reference TRBV7-9 and TRBJ2-2): DTGVSQNPRHKITKRGQNVTFRCDPISEHNRLYWYRQTLGQGPEFLTYFQNEAQLEKSRLLSDRFSAERPKGSFSTLEIQRTEQGDSAMYLCASSFYSADTGELFFGEGSRLTVL.

The gene calls are TRBV28 and TRBJ1-2, with unresolved D. The germline CDR1 and CDR2 sequences are MDHEN and SYDVKM. The CDR3 spans 14 residues. V lost 5 bases and J lost 6, with 16 bases in between. CDR3 bases: TGTGCCAGCAGTCCCGGTACCGGACTAGATGGCTACACCTTC. It specifies CASSPGTGLDGYTF.

This clone appeared a single time. The genes are TRBV5-3 and TRBJ2-7; D possibly uses TRBD1 or TRBD2 (5 bases each). TRBV5-3 is known as an ORF, though its function is uncertain. V lost 0 bases and J lost 2, with 12 bases in between. This CDR3 region has 15 residues. The chain's CDR3 is CARSLGARGPYEQYF. The CDR3 coding sequence is TGTGCCAGAAGCTTGGGGGCGAGGGGACCCTACGAGCAGTACTTC.

The genes are TRBV18 and TRBJ2-1, with unresolved D. Per germline, CDR1 KGHSH and CDR2 LQKENI. CDR3 length equals 13 residues. Trimming took 2 bases from V and 9 from J, leaving 11 bases between them. In DNA, the CDR3 is TGTGCCAGCTCACCATCGGTCGGCAGTGAGCAGTTCTTC. Residues: CASSPSVGSEQFF.

The chain employs TRBV5-1 and TRBJ1-6; no definite D call. The germline CDR1 and CDR2 sequences are SGHRS and YFSETQ. V lost 0 bases to trimming and J lost 3 bases, with 1 base between them. The length of the CDR3 is 13 residues. This CDR3 is CASSLGYNSPLHF. The CDR3 nucleotides are TGCGCCAGCAGCTTGGGCTATAATTCACCCCTCCACTTT.

The CDR3: CATSRDGAKNIQYF. DNA for the CDR3: TGTGCCACCAGCAGAGATGGGGCCAAAAACATTCAGTACTTC. The chain has TRBV15 and TRBJ2-4; the D is unclear. CDR1 and CDR2 from the germline V gene are LNHNV and YYDKDF (reference sequence). Trimming took 0 bases from V and 1 from J, leaving 4 bases between them. CDR3 size: 14 residues.

The V gene is TRBV10-3, the J gene TRBJ2-5; 7 bases line up with TRBD1. After removal of 5 bases from V and 5 bases from J, the junction contained 11 bases not matched to a gene. The CDR3 extends over 15 amino acids. Germline V gives CDR1 ENHRY, CDR2 SYGVKD. In nucleotides, the CDR3 is TGTGCCATCAGTCTTCGACAGGGTGAGATGGAGACCCAGTACTTC. Amino acid sequence: CAISLRQGEMETQYF.

The chain couples TRBV9 to TRBJ1-2; D gene unclear. CDR3 length: 15 amino acids. Germline V CDR1 and CDR2: SGDLS, YYNGEE. Trimming took off 0 bases at V and 4 bases at J, with 13 bases between the two ends. The CDR3 DNA is TGTGCCAGCAGCGTAGATGGCTTAGGGAGCTATGGCTACACCTTC. It is translated as CASSVDGLGSYGYTF.

The chain recombines TRBV7-9 with TRBJ2-4; the D gene is possibly TRBD2 (5 bases). CDR3 size: 14 residues. CDR1 and CDR2 (germline): SEHNR, FQNEAQ (reference sequence). With 1 base removed from V and 9 bases from J, the gap between germline ends came to 13 bases. Written as DNA, the CDR3 is TGTGCCAGCAGCTTAGGGGCGCCAGAGGGCATTCAGTACTTC. Protein product: CASSLGAPEGIQYF. Complete variable domain (other parts from reference TRBV7-9 and TRBJ2-4): DTGVSQNPRHKITKRGQNVTFRCDPISEHNRLYWYRQTLGQGPEFLTYFQNEAQLEKSRLLSDRFSAERPKGSFSTLEIQRTEQGDSAMYLCASSLGAPEGIQYFGAGTRLSVL.

This clone appeared once. This sequence joins TRBV5-1 and TRBJ2-7; 9 bases map to TRBD2. The CDR3 spans 14 residues. CDR1 is SGHRS, CDR2 YFSETQ, per germline. V shed 4 bases and J 2 bases; nucleotides not matched to a gene: 4. CDR3 nucleotides: TGCGCCAGCAGCGCCTCTAGCGGGGCCTACGAGCAGTACTTC. Amino acids: CASSASSGAYEQYF.

The CDR3 here is CAWRNRGSDGYTF. DNA for the CDR3: TGTGCCTGGAGGAACAGGGGGAGCGATGGCTACACCTTC. The genes are TRBV30 and TRBJ1-2; 8 nucleotides line up with TRBD1. The CDR3 runs 13 residues. Germline trimming cut 3 bases from V and 6 bases from J; bases unmatched to any gene: 6. CDR1 and CDR2 from the germline V gene are GTSNPN and SVGIG (reference sequence).

This clone was recorded a few times. The V and J genes are TRBV5-1 and TRBJ1-5; 9 bases match TRBD1. Per the germline V gene, CDR1 is SGHRS and CDR2 is YFSETQ. V lost 3 bases, J lost 6 bases, and 7 bases stayed unmatched. The CDR3 extends over 15 amino acids. The CDR3 DNA reads as TGCGCCAGCAGCTCGGGGACAGGGTTTAGTCAGCCCCAGCATTTT. Amino acids: CASSSGTGFSQPQHF.